The source of this T cell receptor (beta chain) is a study of T cell changes during pregnancy in multiple sclerosis. Only in-frame clones appear in the TCRdb table, and some are missing; sequencing was by immunoSEQ multiplex PCR. Of approximately 65,000 clones listed, 90% to 97% were seen once; the top ten hold 2.5%. Specimen: CD8+ T cells from peripheral blood mononuclear cells, collected after pregnancy. The receptor's source is a female donor with multiple sclerosis, enrolled in a pregnancy study.

CDR3 sequence: CASSPWDSGTDTQYF. In nucleotides, the CDR3 is TGTGCCAGCAGTCCTTGGGACAGCGGCACAGATACGCAGTATTTT. The chain is built from TRBV7-9 and TRBJ2-3; 7 positions agree with TRBD1. Germline CDR1 and CDR2: SEHNR and FQNEAQ (reference sequence). With V trimmed by 6 bases and J by 1 base, 7 bases remained unmatched. This CDR3 spans 15 amino acids.